Listed below are T cell receptor beta chains from one sample, sequenced in a study of response to subunit inactivated influenza vaccine. In TCRdb, the RT-PCR reads were re-called with MiXCR into one record per CDR3 protein. The table has around 760,000 distinct CDR3 sequences, around 14% seen once. Sequences were derived from PBMCs from blood, sampled 14 to 15 days before vaccination. Source of these receptors: a man aged 50 to 59 who received an inactivated influenza vaccine. CDR3s include the opening cysteine and the closing phenylalanine or tryptophan. D genes are given only for firm matches. Only some rows state a clone size, as once, few, many or a class for expanded clones.

clone size | D gene | CDR3 length | J gene | V gene | CDR3 DNA | CDR3 protein
- | - | 14 | TRBJ2-1 | TRBV20-1 | TGCAGTGCTCAACAGGCCAGCTCCTACAATGAGCAGTTCTTC | CSAQQASSYNEQFF
- | - | 15 | TRBJ1-2 | TRBV27 | TGTGCCAGCAGTTTTGAGGCAGGGACCTTCTATGGCTACACCTTC | CASSFEAGTFYGYTF
- | - | 14 | TRBJ2-7 | TRBV5-1 | TGCGCCAGCAGCGCACAGGACAGCTCCTACGAGCAGTACTTC | CASSAQDSSYEQYF
- | - | 12 | TRBJ1-1 | TRBV18 | TGTGCCAGCTCTCCAGCCGGGGGAGAAGCTTTCTTT | CASSPAGGEAFF
few | - | 15 | TRBJ2-1 | TRBV3-1 | TGTGCCAGCAGCCAAGAGAGCCCCCCATACAATGAGCAGTTCTTC | CASSQESPPYNEQFF
- | TRBD1 | 14 | TRBJ1-5 | TRBV2 | TGTGCCAGCAGCCGTGGACAGGGGAAGCAGCCCCAGCATTTT | CASSRGQGKQPQHF
few | - | 15 | TRBJ2-5 | TRBV7-9 | TGTGCCAGCAGCTCCGGACGGGACAACCAAGAGACCCAGTACTTC | CASSSGRDNQETQYF
few | - | 15 | TRBJ2-1 | TRBV9 | TGTGCCAGCAGCGTGAGGTCGGCAGTCTACAATGAGCAGTTCTTC | CASSVRSAVYNEQFF
few | - | 14 | TRBJ2-7 | TRBV28 | TGTGCCAGCAGCCCTCGACCGATAGTCTACGAGCAGTACTTC | CASSPRPIVYEQYF
few | - | 14 | TRBJ1-5 | TRBV5-1 | TGCGCCAGCACCTCGGGAAGGAGGAATCAGCCCCAGCATTTT | CASTSGRRNQPQHF
- | - | 15 | TRBJ2-3 | TRBV12-3/TRBV12-4 | TGTGCCAGCAGTTTAAATAGTGTGGGCACAGATACGCAGTATTTT | CASSLNSVGTDTQYF
few | - | 12 | TRBJ1-5 | TRBV30 | TGTGCCTGGAGTGTAGGAGAACAGCCCCAGCATTTT | CAWSVGEQPQHF
few | TRBD1 | 18 | TRBJ2-7 | TRBV28 | TGTGCCAGCAGCTTGCCCCTTAGGACAGGGCGAAGCTCCTACGAGCAGTACTTC | CASSLPLRTGRSSYEQYF
many | TRBD1 | 13 | TRBJ2-7 | TRBV2 | TGTGCCACTGCCGGGACAGGGGGGGACGAGCAGTACTTC | CATAGTGGDEQYF
few | - | 14 | TRBJ2-7 | TRBV25-1 | TGTGCCAGCAGTGGCAATTGGGGGAGCTACGAGCAGTACTTC | CASSGNWGSYEQYF
few | - | 13 | TRBJ1-6 | TRBV7-2 | TGTGCCAGCAGCACAACTGGGAATTCACCCCTCCACTTT | CASSTTGNSPLHF
few | - | 13 | TRBJ2-1 | TRBV7-9 | TGTGCCAGCAGCTTGACTTGGAGGGATGAGCAGTTCTTC | CASSLTWRDEQFF